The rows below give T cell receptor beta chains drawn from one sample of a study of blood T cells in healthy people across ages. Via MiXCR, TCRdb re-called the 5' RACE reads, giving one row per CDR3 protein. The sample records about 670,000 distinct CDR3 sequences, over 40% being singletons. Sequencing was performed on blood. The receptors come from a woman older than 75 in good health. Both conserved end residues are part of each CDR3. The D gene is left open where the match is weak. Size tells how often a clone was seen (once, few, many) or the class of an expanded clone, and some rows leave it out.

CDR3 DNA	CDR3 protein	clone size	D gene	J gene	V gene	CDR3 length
TGCGCCAGCAGCCAACCCGAGACTCGTTACAATGAGCAGTTCTTC	CASSQPETRYNEQFF	once	-	TRBJ2-1	TRBV4-1	15
TGTGCCAGCAGCGTCCGGGAGGTTCAGTACTTC	CASSVREVQYF	-	TRBD2	TRBJ2-4	TRBV7-2	11
TGCAGCGTTGAAGATAATTCAGCCTCCTACAATGAGCAGTTCTTC	CSVEDNSASYNEQFF	-	-	TRBJ2-1	TRBV29-1	15
TGTGCCAGCAGTTACTCGACCGGACAGCAAAACTACGAGCAGTACTTC	CASSYSTGQQNYEQYF	-	-	TRBJ2-7	TRBV6-5	16
TGTGCCAGCAGCTTAGCGAACGCCTTGGGAGGCTACACCTTC	CASSLANALGGYTF	-	-	TRBJ1-2	TRBV7-9	14
TGTGCCAGCAGCTTTGGAAATCCAGGGCGGTATTTT	CASSFGNPGRYF	-	-	TRBJ2-3	TRBV7-9	12
TGTGCCAGCAGCTTACGAGGGGGGGAATCACCCCTCCACTTT	CASSLRGGESPLHF	-	-	TRBJ1-6	TRBV7-8	14
TGCGCCAGCAGCCAAGATTCGGAGGGCCTCTTAGCCAAAAACATTCAGTACTTC	CASSQDSEGLLAKNIQYF	-	-	TRBJ2-4	TRBV4-1	18
TGTGCCAGCAGCTACTCCACTGGACGGGGCAGCTCCTACGAGCAGTACTTC	CASSYSTGRGSSYEQYF	few	-	TRBJ2-7	TRBV7-2	17
TGCGCCAGCAGCGAAAGGGCGCAGACCCAGTACTTC	CASSERAQTQYF	-	-	TRBJ2-5	TRBV5-1	12
TGCAGTGCTCCTAGCTTGGGAGAGACCCAGTACTTC	CSAPSLGETQYF	-	-	TRBJ2-5	TRBV20-1	12
TGTGCCAGCAGCTCGCAACAGGGGGCTGCCGTCGACACCATATATTTT	CASSSQQGAAVDTIYF	-	TRBD1	TRBJ1-3	TRBV7-9	16
TGTGCCAGCAGTTTCGAGGGGAGTCACGCTTACACCTTC	CASSFEGSHAYTF	-	-	TRBJ1-2	TRBV12-3/TRBV12-4	13
TGTGCCATCAGTGAGTCGACTAGCGGGAGCTACAATGAGCAGTTCTTC	CAISESTSGSYNEQFF	many	TRBD2	TRBJ2-1	TRBV10-3	16
TGCGCCAGCAGGACTAGCTACGAGGAATCCTACGAGCAGTACTTC	CASRTSYEESYEQYF	many	TRBD2	TRBJ2-7	TRBV5-1	15
TGTGCCATTTCCCGGGGGTCACCTTCAAGCACAGATACGCAGTATTTT	CAISRGSPSSTDTQYF	many	-	TRBJ2-3	TRBV10-3	16